These 12 T cell receptor beta chains were sequenced from one sample in a study of blood T cell repertoires in COVID-19. Assay: immunoSEQ multiplex PCR; the TCRdb copy retains only in-frame clones and omits some. The profile shows under 200,000 clones, approximately 86% of them singletons. Sequencing was carried out using peripheral blood. The receptors derive from a man in his 60s with acute or convalescent COVID-19.

The chain has TRBV5-4 and TRBJ2-7; TRBD2 agrees at 13 bases. CDR1 and CDR2 (germline): SGHNT, YYREEE (reference sequence). The J segment lost 2 bases and the V segment lost 4 bases, leaving 6 bases of the junction unmatched. This CDR3 spans 16 amino acids. This CDR3 is CASSGGTSGNPYEQYF. CDR3 in DNA: TGTGCCAGCAGCGGGGGGACTAGCGGGAACCCCTACGAGCAGTACTTC. The full variable domain, rest sourced from reference TRBV5-4 and TRBJ2-7, is ETGVTQSPTHLIKTRGQQVTLRCSSQSGHNTVSWYQQALGQGPQFIFQYYREEENGRGNFPPRFSGLQFPNYSSELNVNALELDDSALYLCASSGGTSGNPYEQYFGPGTRLTVT.

The chain has TRBV2 and TRBJ2-1; 8 bases map to TRBD2. Trimming took 7 bases from V and 4 from J; bases not matched to a gene: 9. Germline loops: CDR1 SNHLY, CDR2 FYNNEI. The CDR3 runs 15 residues. This chain's CDR3 is CASIGGSGIYNEQFF. The CDR3 DNA reads as TGTGCCAGCATTGGCGGTAGCGGGATATACAATGAGCAGTTCTTC.

The J gene is TRBJ2-7, the V gene TRBV27; 11 bases fit TRBD2. This CDR3 has 15 residues. Germline CDR1 and CDR2: MNHEY and SMNVEV (reference sequence). V dropped 1 base and J dropped 3; count of bases not matched to a gene: 2. DNA of the CDR3: TGTGCCAGCAGTTTATTAGGACTAGCGGGCTACGAGCAGTACTTC. This gives the protein CASSLLGLAGYEQYF.

The chain uses TRBV24-1 and TRBJ2-5; D is perhaps TRBD1 (6 bases). Germline assignment: CDR1 KGHDR and CDR2 SFDVKD. The V end lost 4 bases, the J end lost 2 bases, and 16 bases lay between the germline ends. The CDR3 covers 16 residues. CDR3 in DNA: TGTGCCACCAGTGACGTCACAGGGTGGGGGCAAGAGACCCAGTACTTC. Residues: CATSDVTGWGQETQYF.

This chain uses TRBV5-4 with TRBJ2-1, with D maybe TRBD2 (5 bases). Trimming cost V 3 bases and J 10 bases, with 17 bases left between them. Germline V CDR1 and CDR2: SGHNT, YYREEE (reference sequence). This CDR3 spans 14 amino acids. The CDR3 sequence: CASSSRTGREEQFF. The DNA for the CDR3 is TGTGCCAGCAGCTCGAGGACTGGAAGGGAAGAGCAGTTCTTC.

This chain connects TRBV13 to TRBJ1-1; the match to TRBD1 covers 7 bases. Germline V gives CDR1 PRHDT, CDR2 FYEKMQ (reference sequence). V shed 5 bases, J shed 0 bases, and the junction held 9 bases outside the gene matches. The CDR3 is made up of 16 amino acids. The CDR3 DNA is TGTGCCAGCAGCCGGGCGGGACAGAACATGAACACTGAAGCTTTCTTT. Translating it yields CASSRAGQNMNTEAFF.

This sequence joins TRBV5-1 and TRBJ2-3, with a tentative D call TRBD2 (5 bases). CDR3 size: 14 residues. The germline gives CDR1 SGHRS, CDR2 YFSETQ. Trimming pared 4 bases from V and 6 bases from J, leaving 15 bases between. CDR3 amino acids: CASSPDPTGDTQYF. For the CDR3, the DNA is TGCGCCAGCAGCCCCGATCCCACGGGGGATACGCAGTATTTT.

The chain is built from TRBV7-2 and TRBJ1-4; D is perhaps TRBD1 (6 bases). CDR3 size: 15 residues. Germline V gene data show CDR1 as SGHTA and CDR2 as FQGNSA. V was pared by 0 bases and J by 5 bases, with 10 bases between. The CDR3 here is CASSLAGQLNEKLFF. CDR3 nucleotide sequence: TGTGCCAGCAGCTTAGCTGGACAGCTCAATGAAAAACTGTTTTTT.

This sequence joins TRBV2 and TRBJ2-1; the D gene is possibly TRBD2 (5 bases). The CDR3 length is 16 residues. V was pared by 2 bases and J by 7 bases, with 18 bases between. Germline V gives CDR1 SNHLY, CDR2 FYNNEI. The DNA of the CDR3 is TGTGCCAGCAGTGAATCGGCTTTCCTGGGCGGGAATGAGCAGTTCTTC. Translating it yields CASSESAFLGGNEQFF.

The V call is TRBV24-1, the J call TRBJ2-1; 16 nucleotides match TRBD2. J was trimmed by 9 bases and V by 4 bases; bases with no gene match: 5. Germline CDR1 KGHDR, CDR2 SFDVKD. This CDR3 comprises 16 residues. CDR3 DNA sequence: TGTGCCACCAGTGACCTAGGGACTAGCGGGAGGGGTGAGCAGTTCTTC. Its protein product is CATSDLGTSGRGEQFF.

Turning to this clone: Because the CDR3's place on the DNA is in doubt, the DNA is left out and the CDR3 is given as listed by TCRdb. This chain links TRBV21-1 with TRBJ2-6; TRBD1 is taken as the D call from the table, unchecked against the DNA. TRBV21-1 is labeled a pseudogene. From its first to its last residue, the CDR3 has 18 amino acids. CDR3 residues: CASSRRQGVGSGANVLTF.

The J gene is TRBJ1-1, the V gene TRBV3-1 (or the pseudogene TRBV3-2); 10 bases match TRBD1. The trim removed 4 bases at V and 5 bases at J, leaving 4 bases unmatched. CDR3 size: 14 residues. CDR1 and CDR2 from the germline V gene are LGHDT and YNNKEL (reference sequence). CDR3 amino acids: CASSRQGAWTEAFF. The DNA for the CDR3 is TGTGCCAGCAGCCGACAGGGGGCGTGGACTGAAGCTTTCTTT.